The 17 T cell receptor beta chains given below trace back to one sample, sequenced in a study of T cell responses to AZD1222 COVID-19 vaccine. This table comes from immunoSEQ multiplex PCR, and its TCRdb copy is limited to in-frame clones, with some not included. This sample has about 130,000 clones, with 75% to 90% found just once. Sequencing was performed on peripheral blood, taken 28 days after the second AZD1222 dose. The receptors originated from an adult who received the AZD1222 COVID-19 vaccine.

The chain links TRBV20-1 to TRBJ2-7; D remains ambiguous. The V end lost 6 bases, the J end lost 2 bases, and 5 bases lay between the germline ends. Germline values: CDR1 DFQATT, CDR2 SNEGSKA (reference sequence). The CDR3 sequence is 10 residues long. This chain's CDR3 is CSAETYEQYF. The CDR3 region has the DNA TGCAGTGCCGAAACCTACGAGCAGTACTTC.

The chain joins TRBV11-2 to TRBJ2-7, with 8 bases identical to TRBD1. The trim removed 1 base at V and 0 bases at J, leaving 2 bases unmatched. The V gene's germline CDR1 is SGHAT and CDR2 FQNNGV. The CDR3 extends over 15 amino acids. The DNA of the CDR3 is TGTGCCAGCAGCTTAGGGACAGGGTCCTCCTACGAGCAGTACTTC. It yields the protein CASSLGTGSSYEQYF. Filled out from reference TRBV11-2 and TRBJ2-7, the complete variable domain reads EAGVAQSPRYKIIEKRQSVAFWCNPISGHATLYWYQQILGQGPKLLIQFQNNGVVDDSQLPKDRFSAERLKGVDSTLKIQPAKLEDSAVYLCASSLGTGSSYEQYFGPGTRLTVT.

This clone was counted a few times. This sequence joins TRBV19 and TRBJ2-7, with 13 bases aligning to TRBD2. V was clipped by 6 bases and J by 4 bases; unmatched bases: 12. From germline, CDR1 is LNHDA and CDR2 SQIVND (reference sequence). The CDR3 length is 17 residues. Written as DNA, the CDR3 is TGTGCCAGTAGAAGGACAAGAGGACTAGCGGGGGCTTACGAGCAGTACTTC. This sequence encodes CASRRTRGLAGAYEQYF.

The CDR3 region has the DNA TGTGCCAGTAGTATGCGGGGGGCCGGGAGTGAAAAACTGTTTTTT. This encodes CASSMRGAGSEKLFF. The chain is built from TRBV19 and TRBJ1-4; a possible D gene is TRBD1 (6 bases). Germline V gives CDR1 LNHDA, CDR2 SQIVND (reference sequence). The V end was cut by 3 bases, the J end by 7 bases, with 15 bases between. This CDR3 has 15 residues. The variable domain in full, completed from reference TRBV19 and TRBJ1-4, reads DGGITQSPKYLFRKEGQNVTLSCEQNLNHDAMYWYRQDPGQGLRLIYYSQIVNDFQKGDIAEGYSVSREKKESFPLTVTSAQKNPTAFYLCASSMRGAGSEKLFFGSGTQLSVL.

The DNA of the CDR3 is TGTGCCAGCAGCCCCGGGACAGGGATTAATCAGCCCCAGCATTTT. Translating it yields CASSPGTGINQPQHF. J is TRBJ1-5 and V is TRBV11-3; TRBD1 matches 9 bases. The germline V gene has CDR1 SGHNT and CDR2 YENEEA. Trimming at V came to 5 bases and at J to 4 bases, leaving 6 bases not matched to a gene. The CDR3 is 15 residues long.

The chain combines TRBV10-3 with TRBJ2-4, with D perhaps TRBD1 or TRBD2 (7 bases each). The length of the CDR3 is 18 residues. The V gene lost 3 bases and the J gene lost 2 bases, with 20 bases spanning the gap. The germline V gene encodes CDR1 ENHRY and CDR2 SYGVKD. The CDR3 loop reads CAISDASTGEGPKNIQYF. CDR3 in DNA: TGTGCCATCAGTGACGCTAGTACAGGGGAGGGACCCAAAAACATTCAGTACTTC.

The rearrangement links TRBV21-1 to TRBJ2-1; TRBD1, the D gene given by the table, was not confirmed from the DNA. TRBV21-1 is marked as a pseudogene. The CDR3 covers 18 residues. The DNA of the CDR3 is TGTGCCAGCCCTTCCGGGACAGGGCTCAGAGTACAATACAATGAGCAGTTCTTC. This sequence encodes CASPSGTGLRVQYNEQFF.

The V call is TRBV11-2, the J call TRBJ2-3, with 7 bases fitting TRBD1. After removal of 3 bases from V and 2 bases from J, the junction contained 2 bases not matched to a gene. Germline CDR1 and CDR2: SGHAT and FQNNGV. The CDR3 length is 14 residues. CDR3 bases: TGTGCCAGCAGCTTGACAGGGCTCACAGATACGCAGTATTTT. It specifies CASSLTGLTDTQYF. Full variable domain (outside the CDR3, taken from reference TRBV11-2 and TRBJ2-3): EAGVAQSPRYKIIEKRQSVAFWCNPISGHATLYWYQQILGQGPKLLIQFQNNGVVDDSQLPKDRFSAERLKGVDSTLKIQPAKLEDSAVYLCASSLTGLTDTQYFGPGTRLTVL.

This chain connects TRBV21-1 to TRBJ1-1. TRBV21-1 constitutes a pseudogene. This CDR3 spans 13 amino acids. The CDR3 here is CAIARDLNTEAFF. For the CDR3, the DNA is TGTGCCATCGCCCGGGATTTGAACACTGAAGCTTTCTTT.

The chain has TRBV7-9 and TRBJ1-1; 7 bases align to TRBD1. The germline gives CDR1 SEHNR, CDR2 FQNEAQ (reference sequence). Trimming removed 5 bases from V and 1 base from J; junction bases left unmatched: 7. The CDR3 sequence is 15 residues long. In nucleotides, the CDR3 is TGTGCCAGCAGCCAAATACAGGGGAAGAACACTGAAGCTTTCTTT. Its translation is CASSQIQGKNTEAFF.

The gene calls are TRBV2 and TRBJ1-1, with D possibly matching TRBD1 (6 bases). CDR3 length: 14 residues. Germline assignment: CDR1 SNHLY and CDR2 FYNNEI. Trimming pared 9 bases from V and 1 base from J, leaving 15 bases between. CDR3 residues: CARRPQQGNTEAFF. The DNA for the CDR3 is TGTGCCAGGCGCCCTCAACAGGGGAACACTGAAGCTTTCTTT.

V gene TRBV6-1 combines with J gene TRBJ1-2; TRBD1 matches at 9 bases. Germline V gene data show CDR1 as MNHNS and CDR2 as SASEGT. The CDR3 totals 16 residues. Trimming took 0 bases from V and 5 from J; bases not matched to a gene: 7. The CDR3, as DNA: TGTGCCAGCAGTGAAGCCCTACAGGGGGCTGGGTATGGCTACACCTTC. This sequence encodes CASSEALQGAGYGYTF.

The gene calls are TRBV6-2 or TRBV6-3 and TRBJ2-7, with 7 positions matching TRBD1. V was pared by 0 bases and J by 0 bases, with 17 bases of the junction left unmatched. The germline CDR1 and CDR2 sequences are MNHEY and SVGEGT. This CDR3 has 20 residues. The CDR3 nucleotides read TGTGCCAGCAGTTACTCAATGGGGGCACCGGGACAGTGGAGCTCCTACGAGCAGTACTTC. Translation: CASSYSMGAPGQWSSYEQYF.

This chain uses TRBV30 with TRBJ1-3; TRBD1 might be the D (5 bases). CDR1 is GTSNPN and CDR2 is SVGIG in the germline V gene (reference sequence). The V gene lost 2 bases and the J gene lost 6 bases, with 11 bases spanning the gap. The CDR3 runs 13 residues. As DNA, the CDR3 is TGTGCCTGGAGTCGGGGGGACGTAAACACCATATATTTT. Its translation is CAWSRGDVNTIYF.

The J gene is TRBJ2-5, the V gene TRBV6-2 or TRBV6-3; D might be TRBD2 (6 bases). The ends were cut back, 0 bases at V and 4 bases at J, with 9 bases in the middle. Germline CDR1 and CDR2: MNHEY and SVGEGT. The CDR3 length is 14 residues. CDR3 in DNA: TGTGCCAGCAGTTACTCGGGGGGAAGAGAGACCCAGTACTTC. Protein: CASSYSGGRETQYF.

V and J are TRBV6-5 and TRBJ2-1; either TRBD1 or TRBD2 may supply D (5 bases each). The CDR3 is 15 residues long. The V end lost 5 bases, the J end lost 2 bases, and 13 bases lay between the germline ends. The V gene's germline CDR1 is MNHEY and CDR2 SVGAGI. The CDR3 here is CASSQTGTAYNEQFF. DNA of the CDR3: TGTGCCAGCAGTCAAACCGGGACGGCCTACAATGAGCAGTTCTTC.

Here the CDR3 reads CASSDQYGYTF. The CDR3, as DNA: TGTGCCAGCTCCGATCAATATGGCTACACCTTC. The rearrangement links TRBV28 to TRBJ1-2; D unresolved. Trimming left V 8 bases short and J 5 bases short, with 9 bases between. The CDR3 runs 11 residues. Germline assignment: CDR1 MDHEN and CDR2 SYDVKM.